This paragraph covers one TCR beta chain sequence. The data are from a study of blood T cell repertoires in COVID-19. Turning to the study itself: Both acute and convalescent COVID-19 samples were obtained from the United States, Italy and Spain. Nucleic acid was either cDNA or gDNA, and it came from T cells, B-cell-depleted T cells, or PBMCs.

In the source study's methods: Reference gene primer amplification yielded estimated nucleated cell counts. Libraries were prepared by immunoSEQ multiplex PCR; TCRdb keeps only in-frame clonotypes and omits some of them. The V and J calls and clone size are taken from that table; D and trimming were inferred from the DNA. The sample shows some 83,000 clones, 72% of them seen only once. Trimming pared 0 bases from V and 0 bases from J, leaving 2 bases between. The CDR3 is 13 amino acids. The germline V gene encodes CDR1 LGHDT and CDR2 YNNKEL (reference sequence). Sequenced material: peripheral blood. This sequence joins TRBV3-1 (or the pseudogene TRBV3-2) and TRBJ1-1; no definite D call. The receptor was derived from a woman of 80 years or more with acute or convalescent COVID-19. The CDR3 loop reads CASSQDLNTEAFF. CDR3 DNA: TGTGCCAGCAGCCAAGACTTGAACACTGAAGCTTTCTTT.